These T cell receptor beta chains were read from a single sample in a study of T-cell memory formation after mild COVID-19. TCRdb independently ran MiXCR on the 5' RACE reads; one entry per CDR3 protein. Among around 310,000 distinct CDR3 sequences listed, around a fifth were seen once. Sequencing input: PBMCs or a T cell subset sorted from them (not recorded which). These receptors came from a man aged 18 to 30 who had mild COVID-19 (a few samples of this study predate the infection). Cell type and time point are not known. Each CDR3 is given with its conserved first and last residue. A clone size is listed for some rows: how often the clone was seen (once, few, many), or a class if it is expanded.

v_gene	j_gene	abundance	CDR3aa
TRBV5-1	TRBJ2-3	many	CASSEPTTDTQYF
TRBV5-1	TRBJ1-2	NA	CASSSDRPFGTF
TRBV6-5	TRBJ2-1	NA	CASSYRRGTGLNEQFF
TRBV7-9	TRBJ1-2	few	CASSHRRTSGYTF
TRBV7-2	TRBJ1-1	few	CASGQGVNTEAFF
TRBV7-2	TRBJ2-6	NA	CAREASGANVLTF
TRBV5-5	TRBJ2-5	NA	CASSSGTGWGETQYF
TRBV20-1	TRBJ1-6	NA	CSASARLTNLDSPLHF
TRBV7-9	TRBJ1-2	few	CASSPQASSYGYTF
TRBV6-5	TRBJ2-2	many	CASGFSAGELFF
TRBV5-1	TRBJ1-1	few	CASSVGVDTEAFF
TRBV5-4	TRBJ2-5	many	CASSLPGETQYF
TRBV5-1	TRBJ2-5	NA	CASSSVTGGQETQYF
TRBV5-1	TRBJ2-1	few	CASSIVGSEQFF
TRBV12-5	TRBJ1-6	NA	CASGSQGMGDSPLHF
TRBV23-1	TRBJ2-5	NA	CASSQLTGQGLRETQYF
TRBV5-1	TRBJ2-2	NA	CASTPLAGGTIRAGELFF
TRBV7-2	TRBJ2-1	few	CASSLTFF
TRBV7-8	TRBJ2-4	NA	CASSAGLGGRQYF
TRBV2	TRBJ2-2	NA	CASRLLGVGTGELFF
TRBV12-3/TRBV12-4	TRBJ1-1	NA	CASSFRVVTEAFF
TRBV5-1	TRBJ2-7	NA	CASSLAVGLLSYEQYF
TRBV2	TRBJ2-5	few	CASSYSTVWETQYF
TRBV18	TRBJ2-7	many	CASSPAYEQYF
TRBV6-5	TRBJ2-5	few	CASIPSGGVGETQYF
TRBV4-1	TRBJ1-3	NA	CASSQASGGERYF
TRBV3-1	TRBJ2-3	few	CASSQGARTSTDTQYF